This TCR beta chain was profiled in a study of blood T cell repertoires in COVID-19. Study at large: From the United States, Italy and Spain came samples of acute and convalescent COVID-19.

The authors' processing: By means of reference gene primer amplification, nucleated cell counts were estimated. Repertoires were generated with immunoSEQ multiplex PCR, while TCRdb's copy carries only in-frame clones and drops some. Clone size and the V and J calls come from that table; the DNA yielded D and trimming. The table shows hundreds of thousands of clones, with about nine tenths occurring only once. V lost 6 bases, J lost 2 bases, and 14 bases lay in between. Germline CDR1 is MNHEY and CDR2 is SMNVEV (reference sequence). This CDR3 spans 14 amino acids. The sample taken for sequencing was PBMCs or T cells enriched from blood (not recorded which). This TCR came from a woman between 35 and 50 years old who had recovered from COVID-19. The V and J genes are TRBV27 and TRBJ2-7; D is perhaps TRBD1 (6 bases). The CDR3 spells CASRPRDKPYEQYF. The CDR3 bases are TGTGCCAGCAGGCCCCGGGACAAACCCTACGAGCAGTACTTC.